Below are 6 T cell receptor beta chains sequenced from a single sample in a study of cytomegalovirus exposure and HLA in healthy donors (dated by TCRdb to 2015 to 2018). Receptor libraries were prepared by the immunoSEQ multiplex PCR assay. A mixture of 60 forward primers for TCR Vbeta segments and 13 reverse primers for TCR Jbeta segments was used in the multiplex PCR. TCRdb mirrors the immuneACCESS table, restricted to in-frame sequences. Some clones are absent from its copies; in checked studies, under half trace to an unresolved V gene, and the reason for the others is unknown. Counted in this sample were 170,000 or so clones; roughly 80% of them appeared once. The ten largest clonotypes hold 1.5% to 2% of the sample. What was sequenced was PBMCs. All receptors come from a man aged 50 to 59 in good health and CMV-seronegative.

The chain is built from TRBV5-4 and TRBJ2-7; 7 bases map to TRBD2. CDR1 is SGHNT, CDR2 YYREEE, per germline (reference sequence). J gave up 3 bases and V 4 bases, and 4 bases lay outside the gene matches. This CDR3 region has 13 residues. For the CDR3, the DNA is TGTGCCAGCAGCCCGGGGGGATACTACGAGCAGTACTTC. This sequence encodes CASSPGGYYEQYF.

CDR3 in DNA: TGTGCCAGCAGCTTAAGGAACATCGGGGAGCAGTACTTC. Residues: CASSLRNIGEQYF. The rearrangement joins TRBV7-9 to TRBJ2-7; no firm D call. V was trimmed by 2 bases and J by 7 bases, leaving 12 bases between them. The CDR3 loop spans 13 amino acids. The germline V gene has CDR1 SEHNR and CDR2 FQNEAQ (reference sequence).

The rearrangement joins TRBV5-1 to TRBJ2-7, with 10 bases that match TRBD1. The CDR3 covers 18 residues. CDR1 is SGHRS and CDR2 is YFSETQ in the germline V gene. The V segment lost 0 bases and the J segment 6 bases; nucleotides outside the gene matches: 15. CDR3 residues: CASSLAGPHLRTGGEQYF. The CDR3 nucleotides read TGCGCCAGCAGCTTGGCCGGGCCCCATCTCAGGACAGGGGGCGAGCAGTACTTC. The full variable domain, completed using reference TRBV5-1 and TRBJ2-7, is KAGVTQTPRYLIKTRGQQVTLSCSPISGHRSVSWYQQTPGQGLQFLFEYFSETQRNKGNFPGRFSGRQFSNSRSEMNVSTLELGDSALYLCASSLAGPHLRTGGEQYFGPGTRLTVT.

The chain recombines TRBV19 with TRBJ2-5, with TRBD2 identical over 10 bases. This CDR3 is 15 amino acids long. Germline lookup yields CDR1 LNHDA and CDR2 SQIVND (reference sequence). Trimming took 7 bases from V and 6 from J; bases not matched to a gene: 11. CDR3 sequence: CASIGLAGEEQTQYF. Here the CDR3 DNA reads TGTGCCAGTATTGGGCTAGCGGGAGAGGAACAGACCCAGTACTTC.

Regarding this clone: Its ends do not fully match the called genes, so a read error is possible. The CDR3 nucleotides read TGTGCCACCAGTCCCCCCCCAGGGATCCCCTACGAGCAGTACTTC. This encodes CATSPPPGIPYEQYF. The V gene is TRBV28, the J gene TRBJ2-7; TRBD1 might be the D (5 bases). Germline-derived CDR1 and CDR2 are MDHEN and SYDVKM. The CDR3 runs 15 residues.

A note on this clone: A read error may produce the germline difference seen at one junction end. V and J are TRBV7-8 and TRBJ2-7; no reliable D call. The CDR3 covers 13 residues. The germline V gene has CDR1 SGHVS and CDR2 FQNEAQ. The CDR3 DNA reads as TGTGTCAGCAGCTTAGGGCAGGCCTACGAGCAGTACTTC. Translation gives CVSSLGQAYEQYF.